A single T cell receptor beta chain is shown here with its context. The antigen is undetermined. TCRdb's copy holds only in-frame clones and misses some; the assay was immunoSEQ multiplex PCR. Altogether about 66,000 clones are present, around 90% being singletons, with the ten largest covering approximately 0.67%. The germline CDR1 and CDR2 sequences are SGHRS and YFSETQ. CDR3 size: 14 residues. V lost 0 bases to trimming and J lost 3 bases, with 9 bases between them. These data belong to a study of OX40 agonist ivuxolimab in advanced cancers. Study-level findings and limits: Low clonal expansion, among the lowest seen, marked partial responders at 0.1-3.0 mg/kg.

At baseline, cycle 4 day 1, and cycle 7 day 1, blood was sampled. The specimen comprised CD4+ or CD8+ T cells sorted from blood, sampled in a trial of the OX40 agonist ivuxolimab. The TCR originated in an adult with an advanced solid tumor such as melanoma, head and neck, liver or kidney cancer. The chain combines TRBV5-1 with TRBJ2-5; no firm D call. CDR3 DNA: TGCGCCAGCAGCTTGGGCCAGCTAGAAGAGACCCAGTACTTC. The encoded protein is CASSLGQLEETQYF.